Sequencing of this TCR beta chain was carried out in a study of cytomegalovirus exposure and HLA in healthy donors. Study-level findings and limits: TCR sequences were mostly rare, though some public TCRs occurred in many donors. In an earlier analysis, most TCR beta V segments were productive about 87% or about 30% of the time. The study labeled about 160 TCR beta chains cytomegalovirus-associated.

As to this clone: Its antigen is not known.

This CDR3 is 14 amino acids long. V was pared by 8 bases and J by 0 bases, with 2 bases of the junction left unmatched. Germline V gene data show CDR1 as ENHRY and CDR2 as SYGVKD. Researchers ran the PCR with 60 Vbeta and 13 Jbeta primers. In the original processing: An analysis that came later counted 60 million to 80 million unique TCR beta chains, approximately 12 million shared. Profiling relied on immunoSEQ multiplex PCR, and the TCRdb table lists in-frame clones only, not all of them. V and J calls and clone size are copied from that table; D and trimming were computed from the DNA. The sample consists of over 130,000 clones, about three fifths of them appearing once.

The rearrangement joins TRBV10-3 to TRBJ1-5, with TRBD1 matching 9 bases. Source material: PBMCs. This receptor was taken from a male donor in good health and CMV-seronegative. Here the CDR3 reads CAIGTGTSNQPQHF. CDR3 coding DNA: TGTGCCATCGGGACAGGGACTAGCAATCAGCCCCAGCATTTT.